The clone carrying this TCR beta chain appeared once. Antigen: not known. Measured with immunoSEQ multiplex PCR; TCRdb has only the in-frame clones, and not every one. Of tens of thousands of clones detected, 65% to 75% appear once; the ten largest clones hold roughly 45%. The data derive from a study of cytotoxic CD8 clonotypes in ibrutinib-treated CLL. The CDR3 has 16 residues. Germline V gives CDR1 SGHRS, CDR2 YFSETQ. V lost 0 bases and J lost 0, with 12 bases in between. General study results and limits: Ibrutinib response saw clonality rise, and progression saw it return toward baseline.

The sequenced sample was PBMCs, obtained after 12 months of ibrutinib treatment. This TCR derives from a human donor with chronic lymphocytic leukemia. This sequence joins TRBV5-1 and TRBJ1-1, with D perhaps TRBD1 (6 bases). The CDR3 reads CASSLGWKGVNTEAFF. DNA of the CDR3: TGCGCCAGCAGCTTGGGATGGAAGGGGGTGAACACTGAAGCTTTCTTT.